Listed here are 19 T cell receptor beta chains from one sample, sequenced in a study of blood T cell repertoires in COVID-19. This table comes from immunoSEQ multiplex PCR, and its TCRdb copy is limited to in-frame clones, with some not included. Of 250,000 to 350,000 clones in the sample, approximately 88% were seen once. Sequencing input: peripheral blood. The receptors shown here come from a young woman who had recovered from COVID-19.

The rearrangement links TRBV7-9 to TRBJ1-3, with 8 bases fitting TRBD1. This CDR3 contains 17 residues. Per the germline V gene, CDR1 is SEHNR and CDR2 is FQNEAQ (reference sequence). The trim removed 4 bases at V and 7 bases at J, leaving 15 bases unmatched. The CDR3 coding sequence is TGTGCCAGCAGCTCCCGTTATTCCCAGGGGGCAGGTAACACCATATATTTT. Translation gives CASSSRYSQGAGNTIYF.

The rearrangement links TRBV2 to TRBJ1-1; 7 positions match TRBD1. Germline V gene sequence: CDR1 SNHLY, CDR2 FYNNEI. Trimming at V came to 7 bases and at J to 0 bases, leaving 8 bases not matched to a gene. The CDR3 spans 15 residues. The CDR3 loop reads CASTPQGGLNTEAFF. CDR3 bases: TGTGCCAGCACCCCGCAGGGGGGCTTGAACACTGAAGCTTTCTTT. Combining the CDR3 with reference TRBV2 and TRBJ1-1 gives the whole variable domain EPEVTQTPSHQVTQMGQEVILRCVPISNHLYFYWYRQILGQKVEFLVSFYNNEISEKSEIFDDQFSVERPDGSNFTLKIRSTKLEDSAMYFCASTPQGGLNTEAFFGQGTRLTVV.

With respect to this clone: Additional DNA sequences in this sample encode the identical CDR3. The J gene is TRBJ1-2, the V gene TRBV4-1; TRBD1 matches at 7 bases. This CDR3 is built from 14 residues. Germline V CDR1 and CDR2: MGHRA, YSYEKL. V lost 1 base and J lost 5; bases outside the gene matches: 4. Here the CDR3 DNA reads TGCGCCAGCAGCCAAGGGACAGGACTTTATGGCTACACCTTC. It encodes CASSQGTGLYGYTF.

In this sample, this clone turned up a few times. DNA of the CDR3: TGTGCCAGTAGTATACGCGGGGGGGCGGGCGAGACCCAGTACTTC. Its translation: CASSIRGGAGETQYF. The chain employs TRBV19 and TRBJ2-5; the match to TRBD2 covers 9 bases. The junction had 6 bases not matched to a gene; V was cut back by 2 bases and J by 5 bases. This CDR3 region has 15 residues. CDR1 is LNHDA and CDR2 is SQIVND in the germline V gene (reference sequence).

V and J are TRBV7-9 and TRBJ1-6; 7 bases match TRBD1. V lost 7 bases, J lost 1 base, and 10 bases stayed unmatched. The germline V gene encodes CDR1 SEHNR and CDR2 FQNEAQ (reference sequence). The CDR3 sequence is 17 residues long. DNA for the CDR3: TGTGCCAGCACCAATCACCGGGACAGTTCCTATAATTCACCCCTCCACTTT. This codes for CASTNHRDSSYNSPLHF.

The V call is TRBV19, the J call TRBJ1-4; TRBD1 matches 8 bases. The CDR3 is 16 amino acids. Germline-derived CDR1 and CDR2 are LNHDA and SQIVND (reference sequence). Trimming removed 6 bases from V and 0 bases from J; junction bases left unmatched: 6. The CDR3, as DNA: TGTGCCAGTAGGAGACAGGGGACTGCAACTAATGAAAAACTGTTTTTT. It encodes CASRRQGTATNEKLFF.

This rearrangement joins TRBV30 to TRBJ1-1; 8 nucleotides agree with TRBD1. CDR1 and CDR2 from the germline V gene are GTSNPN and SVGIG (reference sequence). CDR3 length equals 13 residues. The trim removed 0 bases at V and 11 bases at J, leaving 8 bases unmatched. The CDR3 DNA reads TGTGCCTGGAGTGTAGAGACAGGGGTCGATGCTTTCTTT. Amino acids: CAWSVETGVDAFF.

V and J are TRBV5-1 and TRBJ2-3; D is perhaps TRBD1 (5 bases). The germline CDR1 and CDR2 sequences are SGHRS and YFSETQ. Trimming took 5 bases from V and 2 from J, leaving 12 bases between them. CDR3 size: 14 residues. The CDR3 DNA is TGCGCCAGCAGGTCCAGGGCAGTCACAGATACGCAGTATTTT. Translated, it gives CASRSRAVTDTQYF. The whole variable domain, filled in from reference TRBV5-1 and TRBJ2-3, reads KAGVTQTPRYLIKTRGQQVTLSCSPISGHRSVSWYQQTPGQGLQFLFEYFSETQRNKGNFPGRFSGRQFSNSRSEMNVSTLELGDSALYLCASRSRAVTDTQYFGPGTRLTVL.

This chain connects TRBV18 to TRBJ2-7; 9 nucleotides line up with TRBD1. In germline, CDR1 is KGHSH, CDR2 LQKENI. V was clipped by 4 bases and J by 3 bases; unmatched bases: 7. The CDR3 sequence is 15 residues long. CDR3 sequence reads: CASSLTPGQGYEQYF. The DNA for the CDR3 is TGTGCCAGCTCACTTACCCCGGGACAGGGCTACGAGCAGTACTTC.

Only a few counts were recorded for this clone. This CDR3 reads CASSIRAAAADTQYF. CDR3 sequence (DNA): TGTGCCAGTAGTATCCGGGCCGCAGCGGCAGATACGCAGTATTTT. The chain has TRBV19 and TRBJ2-3; tentatively, D is TRBD2 (5 bases). CDR3 length equals 15 residues. V lost 3 bases, J lost 4 bases, and 14 bases lay in between. Germline CDR1 LNHDA, CDR2 SQIVND (reference sequence).

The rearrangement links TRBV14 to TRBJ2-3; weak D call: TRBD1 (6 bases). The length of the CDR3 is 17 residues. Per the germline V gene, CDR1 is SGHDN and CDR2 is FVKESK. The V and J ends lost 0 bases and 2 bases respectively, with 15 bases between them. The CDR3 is CASSQDRRKGHTDTQYF. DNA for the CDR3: TGTGCCAGCAGCCAAGATCGGAGGAAGGGACACACAGATACGCAGTATTTT.

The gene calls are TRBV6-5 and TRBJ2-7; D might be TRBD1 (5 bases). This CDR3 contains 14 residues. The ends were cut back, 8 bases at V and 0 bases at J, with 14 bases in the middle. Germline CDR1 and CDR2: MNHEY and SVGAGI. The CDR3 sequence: CASLPTVGSYEQYF. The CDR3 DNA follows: TGTGCCAGCCTGCCGACAGTCGGCTCCTACGAGCAGTACTTC.

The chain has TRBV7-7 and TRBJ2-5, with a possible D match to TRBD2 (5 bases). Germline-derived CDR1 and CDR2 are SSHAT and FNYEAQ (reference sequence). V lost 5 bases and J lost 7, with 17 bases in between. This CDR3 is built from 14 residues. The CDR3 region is CASSPVGVDVTQYF. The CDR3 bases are TGTGCCAGCAGCCCAGTCGGGGTGGACGTGACCCAGTACTTC.

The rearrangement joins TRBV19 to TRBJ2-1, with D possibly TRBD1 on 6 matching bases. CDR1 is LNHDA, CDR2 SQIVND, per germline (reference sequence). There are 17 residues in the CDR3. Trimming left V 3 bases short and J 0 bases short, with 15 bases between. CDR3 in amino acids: CASSIMRGSSSYNEQFF. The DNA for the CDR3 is TGTGCCAGTAGTATTATGAGGGGGTCCAGCTCCTACAATGAGCAGTTCTTC.

The CDR3 sequence is CASSLAGGRDEQFF. CDR3 DNA: TGCGCCAGCAGCTTGGCGGGGGGAAGGGATGAGCAGTTCTTC. The V call is TRBV5-1, the J call TRBJ2-1, with 7 bases matching TRBD2. The germline V gene encodes CDR1 SGHRS and CDR2 YFSETQ. This CDR3 region has 14 residues. Trimming cost V 0 bases and J 8 bases; bases outside gene matches: 5.

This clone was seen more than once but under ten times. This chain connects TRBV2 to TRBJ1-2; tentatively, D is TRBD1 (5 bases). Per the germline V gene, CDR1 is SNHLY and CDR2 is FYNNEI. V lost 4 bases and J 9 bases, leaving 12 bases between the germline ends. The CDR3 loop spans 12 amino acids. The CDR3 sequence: CASSARDYSYTF. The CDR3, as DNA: TGTGCCAGCAGTGCCAGGGATTATAGCTACACCTTC.

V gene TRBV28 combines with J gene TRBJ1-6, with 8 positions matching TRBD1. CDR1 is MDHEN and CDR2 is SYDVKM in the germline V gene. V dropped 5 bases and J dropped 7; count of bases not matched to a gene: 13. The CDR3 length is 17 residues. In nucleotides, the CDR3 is TGTGCCAGCAGTACCCCGGGACAGGCAGAGACAAATTCACCCCTCCACTTT. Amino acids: CASSTPGQAETNSPLHF.

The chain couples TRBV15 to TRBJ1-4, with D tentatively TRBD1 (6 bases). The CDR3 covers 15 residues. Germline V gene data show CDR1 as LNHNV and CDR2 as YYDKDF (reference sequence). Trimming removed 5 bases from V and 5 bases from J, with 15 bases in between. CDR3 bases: TGTGCCACCAGCGGGCAGGACAGCTCAAATGAAAAACTGTTTTTT. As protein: CATSGQDSSNEKLFF. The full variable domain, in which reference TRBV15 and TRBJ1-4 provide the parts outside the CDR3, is DAMVIQNPRYQVTQFGKPVTLSCSQTLNHNVMYWYQQKSSQAPKLLFHYYDKDFNNEADTPDNFQSRRPNTSFCFLDIRSPGLGDTAMYLCATSGQDSSNEKLFFGSGTQLSVL.

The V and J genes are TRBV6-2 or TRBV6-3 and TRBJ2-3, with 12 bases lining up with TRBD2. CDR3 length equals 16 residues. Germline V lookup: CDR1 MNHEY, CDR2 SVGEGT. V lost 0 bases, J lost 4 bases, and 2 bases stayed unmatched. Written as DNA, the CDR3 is TGTGCCAGCAGTTACTCGCTAGCGGGGGGGCCAGATACGCAGTATTTT. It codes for CASSYSLAGGPDTQYF.